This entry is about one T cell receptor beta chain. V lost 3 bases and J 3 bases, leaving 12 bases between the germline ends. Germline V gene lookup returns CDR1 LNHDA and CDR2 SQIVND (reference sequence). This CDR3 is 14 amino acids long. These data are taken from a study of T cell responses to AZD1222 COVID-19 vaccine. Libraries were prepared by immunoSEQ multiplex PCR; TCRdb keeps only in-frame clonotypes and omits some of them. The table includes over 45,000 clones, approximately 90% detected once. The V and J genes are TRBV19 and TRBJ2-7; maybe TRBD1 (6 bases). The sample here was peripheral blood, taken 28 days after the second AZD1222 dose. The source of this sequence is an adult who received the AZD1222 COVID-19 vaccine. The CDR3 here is CASSIDLGGYEQYF. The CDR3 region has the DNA TGTGCCAGTAGTATCGACTTAGGGGGCTACGAGCAGTACTTC.